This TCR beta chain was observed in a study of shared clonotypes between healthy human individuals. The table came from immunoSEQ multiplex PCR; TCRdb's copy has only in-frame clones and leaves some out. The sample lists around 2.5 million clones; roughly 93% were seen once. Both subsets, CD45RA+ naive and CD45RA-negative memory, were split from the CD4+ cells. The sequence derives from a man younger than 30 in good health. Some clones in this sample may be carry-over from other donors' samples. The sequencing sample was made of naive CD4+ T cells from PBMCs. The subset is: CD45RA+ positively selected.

CDR3 protein: CASSPGTLNQPQHF. The CDR3 DNA reads as TGTGCCAGCAGCCCTGGGACATTGAATCAGCCCCAGCATTTT. The rearrangement uses TRBV6-1 and TRBJ1-5, with D perhaps TRBD1 (6 bases). Deletions cut 6 bases from V and 4 bases from J, with 13 bases between. The CDR3 contains 14 residues. Germline CDR1 is MNHNS and CDR2 is SASEGT.